This passage covers 32 T cell receptor beta chains from one sample sequenced in a study of cytomegalovirus exposure and HLA in healthy donors. A multiplex PCR was run with 60 Vbeta primers and 13 Jbeta primers. Libraries were prepared by immunoSEQ multiplex PCR; TCRdb keeps only in-frame clonotypes and omits some of them. The table lists about 170,000 clones, approximately 79% of them singletons. Sequencing used PBMCs. All receptors derive from a male donor in good health and CMV-seronegative.

This chain's CDR3 is CASGLVTKGQNNEQFF. DNA for the CDR3: TGTGCTAGTGGTTTGGTTACCAAGGGACAGAACAATGAGCAGTTCTTC. V is TRBV12-5 and J is TRBJ2-1; 7 bases match TRBD1. The germline CDR1 and CDR2 sequences are LGHNT and FRNRAP. After removal of 0 bases from V and 5 bases from J, the junction contained 7 bases not matched to a gene. This CDR3 spans 16 amino acids.

The V gene is TRBV4-1, the J gene TRBJ1-1; possible D gene TRBD1, 6 bases. The CDR3 is made up of 15 amino acids. V lost 2 bases to trimming and J lost 10 bases, with 20 bases between them. The germline V gene encodes CDR1 MGHRA and CDR2 YSYEKL. The CDR3 DNA reads as TGCGCCAGCAGCCAAAACTGGGACACCGGTAGGGTAGCTTTCTTT. Its protein product is CASSQNWDTGRVAFF.

The V call is TRBV7-9, the J call TRBJ1-2; 9 positions match TRBD1. Losses at the gene ends were 3 bases for V and 8 bases for J; bases not matched to a gene: 4. CDR1 and CDR2 (germline): SEHNR, FQNEAQ (reference sequence). The CDR3 totals 13 residues. CDR3 amino acids: CASSFGTGQGYTF. The CDR3 coding sequence is TGTGCCAGCAGCTTTGGGACAGGGCAAGGCTACACCTTC.

This chain connects TRBV5-5 to TRBJ1-1; the D gene is possibly TRBD1 (5 bases). The V gene's germline CDR1 is SGHKS and CDR2 YYEKEE (reference sequence). The CDR3 contains 17 residues. Trimming shortened V by 4 bases and J by 3 bases, and 22 bases separated the two germline ends. CDR3 residues: CASSPRGGVYLDTEAFF. The CDR3 DNA is TGTGCCAGCAGCCCCCGGGGGGGAGTCTATTTGGACACTGAAGCTTTCTTT.

The chain has TRBV19 and TRBJ2-7; 7 nucleotides line up with TRBD2. The junction had 6 bases not matched to a gene; V was cut back by 5 bases and J by 2 bases. Germline values: CDR1 LNHDA, CDR2 SQIVND (reference sequence). CDR3 size: 14 residues. CDR3: CASSPAAGAYEQYF. In nucleotides, the CDR3 is TGTGCCAGTAGTCCCGCGGCGGGGGCCTACGAGCAGTACTTC.

In its sample, this clone was seen once. The chain uses TRBV5-1 and TRBJ2-7, with 9 bases matching TRBD1. This CDR3 is 15 amino acids long. Trimming at V came to 3 bases and at J to 1 base, leaving 5 bases not matched to a gene. Germline V gives CDR1 SGHRS, CDR2 YFSETQ. CDR3 coding DNA: TGCGCCAGCAGCTGGGGGGACAGGGAATCCTACGAGCAGTACTTC. Its translation is CASSWGDRESYEQYF.

This clone came up a few times. The V gene is TRBV6-5, the J gene TRBJ1-5; D perhaps matches TRBD1 (6 bases). Trimming shortened V by 5 bases and J by 0 bases, and 8 bases separated the two germline ends. From germline, CDR1 is MNHEY and CDR2 SVGAGI. The CDR3 has 14 residues. The CDR3 here is CASSDRNSNQPQHF. In DNA form, the CDR3 reads TGTGCCAGCAGTGACAGGAATAGCAATCAGCCCCAGCATTTT.

This chain joins TRBV19 and TRBJ1-5; D uncertain. There are 17 residues in the CDR3. Trimming took 3 bases from V and 2 from J, leaving 17 bases between them. Germline V gene sequence: CDR1 LNHDA, CDR2 SQIVND (reference sequence). DNA of the CDR3: TGTGCCAGTAGTATTTCCGGCTCAGCCGGGGGCAATCAGCCCCAGCATTTT. Encoded protein: CASSISGSAGGNQPQHF.

Concerning this clone itself: Mismatch with germline at one junction end may stem from a read error. Other DNA sequences in the sample encode the same CDR3. V gene TRBV9 combines with J gene TRBJ2-3; 9 nucleotides match TRBD1. The CDR3 contains 15 residues. CDR1 SGDLS and CDR2 YYNGEE come from the germline V gene. The CDR3 is CASSAWDRGTDTQYF. In DNA form, the CDR3 reads TGCGCCAGCAGCGCATGGGACAGGGGCACAGATACGCAGTATTTT.

The chain employs TRBV27 and TRBJ2-7; 8 positions agree with TRBD2. CDR1 MNHEY and CDR2 SMNVEV come from the germline V gene (reference sequence). The CDR3 extends over 13 amino acids. Trimming removed 5 bases from V and 7 bases from J; junction bases left unmatched: 7. CDR3 sequence: CASSIISGGEQYF. The CDR3 nucleotides read TGTGCCAGCAGTATAATATCGGGGGGGGAGCAGTACTTC.

The chain uses TRBV19 and TRBJ1-1, with D unclear. Germline CDR1 LNHDA, CDR2 SQIVND (reference sequence). V was clipped by 7 bases and J by 1 base, with 10 bases between them. The CDR3 totals 13 residues. The CDR3 DNA reads as TGTGCCAGTAATGGTCAGTGGAACACTGAAGCTTTCTTT. Translating it yields CASNGQWNTEAFF.

The V and J genes are TRBV5-6 and TRBJ1-2; weak D call: TRBD1 (6 bases). The CDR3 has 14 residues. V was pared by 1 base and J by 1 base, with 8 bases between. Germline V gene sequence: CDR1 SGHDT, CDR2 YYEEEE. The CDR3 DNA reads as TGTGCCAGCAGCTTGCAGGGGATTAACTATGGCTACACCTTC. Amino acid sequence: CASSLQGINYGYTF.

The chain couples TRBV6-6 to TRBJ2-3, with 8 bases identical to TRBD1. Germline assignment: CDR1 MNHNY and CDR2 SVGAGI (reference sequence). The CDR3 spans 16 residues. The trim removed 5 bases at V and 1 base at J, leaving 8 bases unmatched. The CDR3 DNA reads TGTGCCAGCAGTGCCCCGACAGGGGCCGGCACAGATACGCAGTATTTT. This gives the protein CASSAPTGAGTDTQYF.

The J gene is TRBJ1-1, the V gene TRBV11-3, with unresolved D. The germline CDR1 and CDR2 sequences are SGHNT and YENEEA. The CDR3 is made up of 14 amino acids. The V end was cut by 2 bases, the J end by 0 bases, with 7 bases between. In nucleotides, the CDR3 is TGTGCCAGCAGCTTAAACGACATGAACACTGAAGCTTTCTTT. Encoded protein: CASSLNDMNTEAFF.

V and J are TRBV7-9 and TRBJ2-1, with TRBD2 matching over 8 bases. CDR1 and CDR2 from the germline V gene are SEHNR and FQNEAQ (reference sequence). CDR3 length: 14 residues. With 3 bases clipped from V and 8 bases from J, the junction kept 6 bases outside the gene matches. CDR3 sequence (DNA): TGTGCCAGCAGCTTCTCGGGGGGGGTGGATGAGCAGTTCTTC. This codes for CASSFSGGVDEQFF. Supplemented by reference TRBV7-9 and TRBJ2-1, the full variable domain reads DTGVSQNPRHKITKRGQNVTFRCDPISEHNRLYWYRQTLGQGPEFLTYFQNEAQLEKSRLLSDRFSAERPKGSFSTLEIQRTEQGDSAMYLCASSFSGGVDEQFFGPGTRLTVL.

The chain employs TRBV11-2 and TRBJ2-3; 8 bases fit TRBD2. The V gene's germline CDR1 is SGHAT and CDR2 FQNNGV. This CDR3 is 16 amino acids long. V dropped 2 bases and J dropped 3; count of bases not matched to a gene: 7. For the CDR3, the DNA is TGTGCCAGCAGCTTATTATCGGGGGGGGTTACAGATACGCAGTATTTT. This encodes CASSLLSGGVTDTQYF.

In the case of this clone: The germline gene is not matched at one end of the junction; a read error may be the cause. This chain uses TRBV6-5 with TRBJ1-5; possibly TRBD1 for D (6 bases). This CDR3 spans 14 amino acids. CDR1 and CDR2 from the germline V gene are MNHEY and SVGAGI. Written as DNA, the CDR3 is TGTGCCAGCCATAGGGGGGGATCCAATCAGCCTCAGCATTTT. Protein sequence: CASHRGGSNQPQHF.

The chain joins TRBV5-5 to TRBJ1-2, with 8 bases identical to TRBD1. The germline V gene has CDR1 SGHKS and CDR2 YYEKEE (reference sequence). Trimming at V came to 4 bases and at J to 4 bases, leaving 6 bases not matched to a gene. This CDR3 is built from 14 residues. CDR3 DNA sequence: TGTGCCAGCAGCGTGGGAACAGGGGGCTATGGCTACACCTTC. This sequence encodes CASSVGTGGYGYTF.

In this sample, this clone turned up once. V gene TRBV27 combines with J gene TRBJ2-5, with TRBD2 matching over 7 bases. The J call may be in error: the DNA end matches TRBJ2-7 better. The germline V gene encodes CDR1 MNHEY and CDR2 SMNVEV (reference sequence). The CDR3 runs 13 residues. The CDR3 protein is CASSLTSAYEQYF. The CDR3 DNA reads TGTGCCAGCAGTTTAACTAGCGCGTACGAGCAGTACTTC.

The table lists this clone with a count of one. At one end, the junction sequence differs from germline, possibly due to a read error. The gene calls are TRBV5-1 and TRBJ1-3; TRBD1 matches at 9 bases. The CDR3 contains 17 residues. Germline lookup yields CDR1 SGHRS and CDR2 YFSETQ. The CDR3 here is CASNTIGRTGVGNNIYF. The CDR3 DNA is TGCGCCAGCAACACGATAGGTCGGACAGGGGTTGGAAACAACATATATTTT. The full variable domain, completed using reference TRBV5-1 and TRBJ1-3, is KAGVTQTPRYLIKTRGQQVTLSCSPISGHRSVSWYQQTPGQGLQFLFEYFSETQRNKGNFPGRFSGRQFSNSRSEMNVSTLELGDSALYLCASNTIGRTGVGNNIYFGEGSWLTVV.

The rearrangement links TRBV6-5 to TRBJ1-2; possibly TRBD1 for D (5 bases). The CDR3 is 14 residues long. The ends were cut back, 0 bases at V and 9 bases at J, with 14 bases in the middle. CDR1 and CDR2 from the germline V gene are MNHEY and SVGAGI. CDR3 residues: CASSYSTRVGSYTF. CDR3 in DNA: TGTGCCAGCAGTTACTCGACCAGGGTGGGGAGCTACACCTTC.

The chain has TRBV18 and TRBJ2-3; the D is unclear. Germline loops: CDR1 KGHSH, CDR2 LQKENI. The CDR3 is 15 residues long. V was clipped by 10 bases and J by 0 bases, with 17 bases between them. CDR3 DNA sequence: TGTGCCACCGGCTCGAGGCAGAGAAGCACAGATACGCAGTATTTT. Translated: CATGSRQRSTDTQYF.

This clone was observed a handful of times. Other nucleotide sequences in the sample specify the same CDR3. V is TRBV5-1 and J is TRBJ2-5; D gene unclear. The CDR3 runs 14 residues. The V gene's germline CDR1 is SGHRS and CDR2 YFSETQ. Between the trimmed V and J ends, which lost 0 bases and 2 bases, there was a span of 8 bases. The CDR3 spells CASSLVTSQETQYF. In DNA form, the CDR3 reads TGCGCCAGCAGCTTGGTGACTTCTCAAGAGACCCAGTACTTC.

This clone was found once. The chain has TRBV10-3 and TRBJ1-2; 7 bases are a match to TRBD1. Germline V gene sequence: CDR1 ENHRY, CDR2 SYGVKD. The CDR3 consists of 14 residues. V shed 10 bases and J 4 bases; nucleotides not matched to a gene: 12. The CDR3 DNA reads TGTGCCAGTTCACGACAGGGCAGTAGCTATGGCTACACCTTC. Protein: CASSRQGSSYGYTF.

This clone was seen only a few times. The rearrangement links TRBV11-2 to TRBJ2-7; 9 bases align to TRBD1. This CDR3 has 16 residues. Per the germline V gene, CDR1 is SGHAT and CDR2 is FQNNGV. The trim removed 0 bases at V and 5 bases at J, leaving 8 bases unmatched. The CDR3 reads CASSLDPRDRVNEQYF. CDR3 in DNA: TGTGCCAGCAGCTTAGACCCCCGGGACAGGGTAAACGAGCAGTACTTC.

The chain couples TRBV7-2 to TRBJ1-2, with D tentatively TRBD1 (5 bases). The CDR3 covers 15 residues. V was trimmed by 4 bases and J by 7 bases, leaving 19 bases between them. Germline V gene sequence: CDR1 SGHTA, CDR2 FQGNSA. CDR3 coding DNA: TGTGCCAGCAGCTACGACAGCACCCACCCCGGTGGCTACACCTTC. Amino acid sequence: CASSYDSTHPGGYTF.

This clone was found once. The rearrangement joins TRBV11-2 to TRBJ2-2; TRBD2 aligns across 9 bases. Germline CDR1 and CDR2: SGHAT and FQNNGV. The V gene end was trimmed by 1 base and the J gene end by 6 bases; junction bases not matched to a gene: 9. The CDR3 is made up of 17 amino acids. In DNA, the CDR3 is TGTGCCAGCAGCTTAGTCCGGCGGGGGGGCCCCTCCGGGGAGCTGTTTTTT. The encoded protein is CASSLVRRGGPSGELFF.

The chain employs TRBV5-6 and TRBJ1-2; D remains unclear. CDR1 SGHDT and CDR2 YYEEEE come from the germline V gene. V was shortened by 0 bases and J by 3 bases, with 6 bases between the two germline ends. The CDR3 covers 13 residues. In DNA form, the CDR3 reads TGTGCCAGCAGCTTGGACACCGACTATGGCTACACCTTC. Residues: CASSLDTDYGYTF.

The rearrangement links TRBV5-8 to TRBJ1-1, with D perhaps TRBD1 (5 bases). V lost 3 bases and J lost 5, with 11 bases in between. Germline-derived CDR1 and CDR2 are SGHTS and YDEGEE. The CDR3 spans 13 residues. The CDR3 is CASSWFGGTEAFF. The CDR3 nucleotides are TGTGCCAGCAGCTGGTTCGGGGGTACTGAAGCTTTCTTT.

J is TRBJ1-5 and V is TRBV4-3, with D hard to call. The CDR3 runs to 15 residues. Trimming took off 2 bases at V and 0 bases at J, with 8 bases between the two ends. In germline, CDR1 is LGHNA, CDR2 YSLEER. The CDR3 reads CASSQTAYSNQPQHF. The CDR3 nucleotides are TGCGCCAGCAGCCAAACAGCTTATAGCAATCAGCCCCAGCATTTT.

V and J are TRBV5-1 and TRBJ1-1, with a tentative D call TRBD1 (6 bases). Germline CDR1 reads SGHRS; CDR2 reads YFSETQ. CDR3 length: 16 amino acids. Deletions cut 3 bases from V and 0 bases from J, with 15 bases between. This CDR3 reads CASSSGQFRMNTEAFF. The CDR3, as DNA: TGCGCCAGCAGCTCTGGACAGTTCCGGATGAACACTGAAGCTTTCTTT.

Here the CDR3 DNA reads TGTGCCTGGAGTGTAAGGGGCAGGGTGTATTCGAGCACTGAAGCTTTCTTT. Translated: CAWSVRGRVYSSTEAFF. This chain uses TRBV30 with TRBJ1-1; tentative D call: TRBD1 (5 bases). V was trimmed by 0 bases and J by 4 bases, leaving 21 bases between them. Germline V gene data show CDR1 as GTSNPN and CDR2 as SVGIG (reference sequence). The CDR3 consists of 17 residues.